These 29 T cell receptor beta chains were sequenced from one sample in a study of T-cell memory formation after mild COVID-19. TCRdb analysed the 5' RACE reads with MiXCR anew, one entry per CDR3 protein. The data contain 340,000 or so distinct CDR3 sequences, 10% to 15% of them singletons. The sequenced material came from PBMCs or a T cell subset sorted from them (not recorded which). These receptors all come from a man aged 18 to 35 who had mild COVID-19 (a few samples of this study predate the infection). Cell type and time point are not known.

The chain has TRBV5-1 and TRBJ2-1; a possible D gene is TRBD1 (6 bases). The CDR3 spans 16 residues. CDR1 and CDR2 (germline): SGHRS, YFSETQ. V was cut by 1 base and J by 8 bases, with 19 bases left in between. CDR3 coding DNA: TGCGCCAGCAGCTTGACAGGGCCAGCTTCAGCGGATGAGCAGTTCTTC. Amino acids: CASSLTGPASADEQFF.

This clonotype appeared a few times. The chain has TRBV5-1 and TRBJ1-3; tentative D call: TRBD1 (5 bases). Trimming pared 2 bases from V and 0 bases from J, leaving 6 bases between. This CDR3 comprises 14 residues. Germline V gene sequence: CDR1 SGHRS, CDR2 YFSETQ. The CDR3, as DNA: TGCGCCAGCAGCTTCGGGGGCTCTGGAAACACCATATATTTT. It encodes CASSFGGSGNTIYF.

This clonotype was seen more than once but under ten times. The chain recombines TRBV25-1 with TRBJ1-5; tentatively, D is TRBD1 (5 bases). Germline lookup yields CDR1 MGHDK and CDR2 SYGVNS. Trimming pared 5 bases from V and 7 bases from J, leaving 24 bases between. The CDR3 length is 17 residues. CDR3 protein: CASSSREGLSRGQPQHF. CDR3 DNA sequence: TGTGCCAGCAGTTCAAGAGAGGGGCTCTCTCGGGGGCAGCCCCAGCATTTT.

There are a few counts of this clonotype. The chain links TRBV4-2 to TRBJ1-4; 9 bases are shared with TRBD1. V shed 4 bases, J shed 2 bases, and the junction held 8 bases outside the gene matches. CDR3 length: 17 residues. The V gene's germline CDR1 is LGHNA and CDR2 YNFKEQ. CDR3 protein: CASSPGGQGSTNEKLFF. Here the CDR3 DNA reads TGTGCCAGCAGCCCGGGGGGACAGGGCTCCACTAATGAAAAACTGTTTTTT.

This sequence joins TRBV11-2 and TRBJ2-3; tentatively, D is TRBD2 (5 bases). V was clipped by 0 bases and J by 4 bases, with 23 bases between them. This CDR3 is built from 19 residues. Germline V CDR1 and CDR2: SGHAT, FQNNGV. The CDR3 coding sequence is TGTGCCAGCAGCTTAGATTACATCGATATAAACGGGATATCAGATACGCAGTATTTT. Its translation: CASSLDYIDINGISDTQYF. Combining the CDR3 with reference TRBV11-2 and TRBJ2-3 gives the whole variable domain EAGVAQSPRYKIIEKRQSVAFWCNPISGHATLYWYQQILGQGPKLLIQFQNNGVVDDSQLPKDRFSAERLKGVDSTLKIQPAKLEDSAVYLCASSLDYIDINGISDTQYFGPGTRLTVL.

The CDR3 protein is CASKGGGPGGELFF. DNA of the CDR3: TGTGCCAGCAAAGGCGGGGGGCCCGGCGGGGAGCTGTTTTTT. The genes are TRBV9 and TRBJ2-2, with 8 bases aligning to TRBD2. Germline CDR1 reads SGDLS; CDR2 reads YYNGEE. J was trimmed by 7 bases and V by 6 bases; bases with no gene match: 8. The CDR3 is 14 amino acids.

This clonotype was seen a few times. This chain's CDR3 is CASSKGQRTEAFF. CDR3 DNA sequence: TGTGCCAGCAGTAAGGGACAGAGGACTGAAGCTTTCTTT. The genes are TRBV25-1 and TRBJ1-1; TRBD1 matches at 7 bases. V was pared by 5 bases and J by 5 bases, with 5 bases of the junction left unmatched. Germline V gene lookup returns CDR1 MGHDK and CDR2 SYGVNS. The CDR3 runs to 13 residues.

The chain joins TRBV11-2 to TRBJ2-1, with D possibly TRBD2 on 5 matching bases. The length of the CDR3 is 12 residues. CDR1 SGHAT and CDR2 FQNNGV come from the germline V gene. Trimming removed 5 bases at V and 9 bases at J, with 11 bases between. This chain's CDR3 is CASSPAVAEQFF. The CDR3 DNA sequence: TGTGCCAGCAGCCCAGCGGTGGCTGAGCAGTTCTTC.

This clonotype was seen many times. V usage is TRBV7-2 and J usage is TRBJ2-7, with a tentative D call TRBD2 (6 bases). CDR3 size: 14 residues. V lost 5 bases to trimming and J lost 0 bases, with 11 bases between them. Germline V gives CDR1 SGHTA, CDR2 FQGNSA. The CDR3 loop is CASSPGTVSYEQYF. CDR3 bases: TGTGCCAGCAGCCCGGGGACTGTCTCCTACGAGCAGTACTTC.

The chain's CDR3 is CSVVRRFNTEAFF. CDR3 in DNA: TGCAGCGTTGTGAGGCGGTTTAACACTGAAGCTTTCTTT. This sequence joins TRBV29-1 and TRBJ1-1; unclear D gene. Trimming stripped 4 bases from V and 2 bases from J, with 11 bases between. CDR3 length: 13 amino acids. The germline gives CDR1 SQVTM, CDR2 ANQGSEA.

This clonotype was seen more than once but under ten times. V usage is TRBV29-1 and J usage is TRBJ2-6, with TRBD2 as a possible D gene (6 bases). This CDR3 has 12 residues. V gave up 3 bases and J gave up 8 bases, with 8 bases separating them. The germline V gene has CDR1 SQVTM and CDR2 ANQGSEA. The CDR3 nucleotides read TGCAGCGTTGAGTGGACTACCAACGTCCTGACTTTC. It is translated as CSVEWTTNVLTF.

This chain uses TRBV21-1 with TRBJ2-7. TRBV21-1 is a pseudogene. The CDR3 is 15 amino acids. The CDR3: CASSPNSVRVYEQYV. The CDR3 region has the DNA TGTGCCAGCAGCCCAAATTCGGTAAGGGTCTACGAGCAGTACGTC.

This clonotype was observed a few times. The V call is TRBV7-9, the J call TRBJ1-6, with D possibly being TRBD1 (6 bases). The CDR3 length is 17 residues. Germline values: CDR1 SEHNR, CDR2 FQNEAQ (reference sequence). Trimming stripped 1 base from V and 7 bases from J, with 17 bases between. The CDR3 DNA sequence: TGTGCCAGCAGCTTAGGGCTGGTGGGACAACCAAATTCACCCCTCCACTTT. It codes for CASSLGLVGQPNSPLHF.

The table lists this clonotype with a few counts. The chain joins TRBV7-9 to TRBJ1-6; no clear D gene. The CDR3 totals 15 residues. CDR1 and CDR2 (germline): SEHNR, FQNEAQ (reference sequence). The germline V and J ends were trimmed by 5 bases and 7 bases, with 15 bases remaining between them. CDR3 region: CASSQPRQQNSPLHF. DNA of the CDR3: TGTGCCAGCAGCCAACCGCGGCAGCAAAATTCACCCCTCCACTTT. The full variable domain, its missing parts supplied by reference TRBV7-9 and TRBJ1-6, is DTGVSQNPRHKITKRGQNVTFRCDPISEHNRLYWYRQTLGQGPEFLTYFQNEAQLEKSRLLSDRFSAERPKGSFSTLEIQRTEQGDSAMYLCASSQPRQQNSPLHFGNGTRLTVT.

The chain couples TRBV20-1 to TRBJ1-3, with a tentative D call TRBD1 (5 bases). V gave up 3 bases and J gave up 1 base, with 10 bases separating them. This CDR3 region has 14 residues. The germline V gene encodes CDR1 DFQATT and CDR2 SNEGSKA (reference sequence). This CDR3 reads CSASDRQSGNTIYF. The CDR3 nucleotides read TGCAGTGCTAGTGACCGACAGTCTGGAAACACCATATATTTT.

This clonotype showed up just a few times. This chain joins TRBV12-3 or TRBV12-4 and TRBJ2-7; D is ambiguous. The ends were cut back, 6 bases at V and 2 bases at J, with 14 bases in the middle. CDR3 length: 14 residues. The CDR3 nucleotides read TGTGCCAGCAGCCAAGGCGACGGGCCCTACGAGCAGTACGTC. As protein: CASSQGDGPYEQYV.

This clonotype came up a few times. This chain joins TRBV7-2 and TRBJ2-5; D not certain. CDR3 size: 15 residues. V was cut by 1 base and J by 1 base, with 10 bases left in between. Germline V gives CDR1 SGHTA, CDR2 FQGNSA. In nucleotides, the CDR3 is TGTGCCAGCAGCTTAGGGGGTGACCTCCAAGAGACCCAGTACTTC. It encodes CASSLGGDLQETQYF.

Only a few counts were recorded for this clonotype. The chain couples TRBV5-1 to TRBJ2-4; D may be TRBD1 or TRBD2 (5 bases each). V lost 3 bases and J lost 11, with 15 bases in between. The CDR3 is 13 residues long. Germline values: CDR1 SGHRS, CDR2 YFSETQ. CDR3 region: CASSSQGEGLQYF. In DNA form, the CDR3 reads TGCGCCAGCAGCTCGCAGGGAGAGGGACTTCAGTACTTC.

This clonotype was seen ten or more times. The CDR3 spells CASLGLYTDTQYF. The CDR3 bases are TGTGCCAGTTTGGGACTATACACAGATACGCAGTATTTT. The chain combines TRBV5-5 with TRBJ2-3, with TRBD2 matching over 7 bases. The CDR3 loop spans 13 amino acids. Trimming removed 8 bases from V and 2 bases from J; junction bases left unmatched: 5. Germline CDR1 is SGHKS and CDR2 is YYEKEE (reference sequence).

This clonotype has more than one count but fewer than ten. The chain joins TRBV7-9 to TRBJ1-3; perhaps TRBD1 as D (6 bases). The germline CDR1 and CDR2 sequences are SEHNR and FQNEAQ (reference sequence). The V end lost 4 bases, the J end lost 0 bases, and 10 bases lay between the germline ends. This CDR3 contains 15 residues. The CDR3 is CASSSTGPSGNTIYF. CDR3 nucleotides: TGTGCCAGCAGCTCTACAGGGCCCTCTGGAAACACCATATATTTT.

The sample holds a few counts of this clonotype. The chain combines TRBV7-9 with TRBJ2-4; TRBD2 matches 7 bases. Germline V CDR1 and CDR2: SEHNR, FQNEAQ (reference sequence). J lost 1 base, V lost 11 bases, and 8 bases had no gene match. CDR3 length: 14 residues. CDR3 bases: TGTGCCCTCGGGGGGAAGGTGGCCAAAAACATTCAGTACTTC. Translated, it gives CALGGKVAKNIQYF.

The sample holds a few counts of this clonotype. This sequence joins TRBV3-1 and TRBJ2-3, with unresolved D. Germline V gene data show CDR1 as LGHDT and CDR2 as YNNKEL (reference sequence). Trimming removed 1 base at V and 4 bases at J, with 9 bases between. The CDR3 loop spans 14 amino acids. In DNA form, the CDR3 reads TGTGCCAGCAGCCAAGGGGTCTGGGCAGATACGCAGTATTTT. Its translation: CASSQGVWADTQYF.

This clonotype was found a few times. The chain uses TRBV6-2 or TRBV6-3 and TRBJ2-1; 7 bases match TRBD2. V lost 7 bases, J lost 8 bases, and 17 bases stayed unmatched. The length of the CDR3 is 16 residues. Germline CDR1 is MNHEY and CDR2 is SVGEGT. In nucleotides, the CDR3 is TGTGCCAGCACTACCTCCAGGTGGGGGGGGTTGGATGAGCAGTTCTTC. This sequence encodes CASTTSRWGGLDEQFF.

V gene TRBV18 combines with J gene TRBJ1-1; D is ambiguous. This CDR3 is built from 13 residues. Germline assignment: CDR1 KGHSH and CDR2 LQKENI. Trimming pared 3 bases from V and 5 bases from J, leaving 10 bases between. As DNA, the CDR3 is TGTGCCAGCTCACCCCAGGTTAAAACTGAAGCTTTCTTT. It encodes CASSPQVKTEAFF. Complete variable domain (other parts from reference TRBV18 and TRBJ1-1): NAGVMQNPRHLVRRRGQEARLRCSPMKGHSHVYWYRQLPEEGLKFMVYLQKENIIDESGMPKERFSAEFPKEGPSILRIQQVVRGDSAAYFCASSPQVKTEAFFGQGTRLTVV.

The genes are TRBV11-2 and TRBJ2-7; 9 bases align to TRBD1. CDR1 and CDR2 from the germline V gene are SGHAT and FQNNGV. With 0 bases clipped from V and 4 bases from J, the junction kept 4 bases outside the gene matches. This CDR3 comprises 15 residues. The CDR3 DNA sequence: TGTGCCAGCAGCTTAGAACAGGGGGCGTTTTACGAGCAGTACTTC. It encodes CASSLEQGAFYEQYF.

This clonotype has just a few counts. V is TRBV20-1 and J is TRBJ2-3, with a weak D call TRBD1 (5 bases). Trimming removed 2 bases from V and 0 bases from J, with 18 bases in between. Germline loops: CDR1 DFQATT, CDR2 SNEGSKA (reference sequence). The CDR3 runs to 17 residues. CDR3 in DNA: TGCAGTGCTAGACTCCCTGGGGCTCTCCCTAGCACAGATACGCAGTATTTT. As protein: CSARLPGALPSTDTQYF.

In nucleotides, the CDR3 is TGCAGTGCTTTCGCCTGGGGACAGGGTGAGAATGAGCAGTTCTTC. Amino acids: CSAFAWGQGENEQFF. The chain uses TRBV20-1 and TRBJ2-1; 9 bases line up with TRBD1. The junction had 12 bases not matched to a gene; V was cut back by 5 bases and J by 7 bases. The CDR3 covers 15 residues. Germline loops: CDR1 DFQATT, CDR2 SNEGSKA (reference sequence).

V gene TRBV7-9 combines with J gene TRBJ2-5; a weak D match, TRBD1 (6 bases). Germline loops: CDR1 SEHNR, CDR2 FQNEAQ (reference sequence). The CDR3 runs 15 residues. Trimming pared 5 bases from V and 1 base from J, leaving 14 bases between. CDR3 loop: CASSPLQGPQETQYF. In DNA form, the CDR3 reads TGTGCCAGCAGCCCCCTCCAGGGGCCCCAAGAGACCCAGTACTTC.

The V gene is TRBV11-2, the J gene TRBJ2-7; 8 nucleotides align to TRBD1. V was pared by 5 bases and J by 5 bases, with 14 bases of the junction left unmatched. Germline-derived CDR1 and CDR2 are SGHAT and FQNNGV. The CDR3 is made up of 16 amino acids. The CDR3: CASSIRGPPLAHEQYF. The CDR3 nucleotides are TGTGCCAGCAGCATCAGGGGGCCGCCACTGGCCCACGAGCAGTACTTC.